Listed below are T cell receptor beta chains from one sample, sequenced in a study of blood T cell dynamics during melanoma immunotherapy. TCRdb's copy holds only in-frame clones and misses some; the assay was immunoSEQ multiplex PCR. Of 14,000 to 15,000 clones in the sample, approximately 88% were seen once. Material: blood, obtained from a patient treated with checkpoint blockade. All receptors derive from a human donor with melanoma. Both conserved end residues are part of each CDR3. Fields, in order: D gene, V gene, clone size, J gene, CDR3 DNA, CDR3 protein. A D gene is named only where the DNA matches it firmly. Only some rows state a clone size, as once, few, many or a class for expanded clones.

D: -; V: TRBV28; size: -; J: TRBJ2-2; DNA: TGTGCCAGCAGTTTAGGGGTAGCCGGGGAGCTGTTTTTT; CDR3: CASSLGVAGELFF
D: -; V: TRBV7-9; size: -; J: TRBJ1-1; DNA: TGTGCCAGCATACGGGAGCAGCATGAAGCTTTCTTT; CDR3: CASIREQHEAFF
D: -; V: TRBV11-3; size: once; J: TRBJ2-5; DNA: TGTGCCAGCAGCTTAAATTTTGGGGAGACCCAGTACTTC; CDR3: CASSLNFGETQYF
D: -; V: TRBV7-3; size: -; J: TRBJ1-6; DNA: TGTGCCAGCAGCTTAAACCCGCAGGGTTCCTATAATTCACCCCTCCACTTT; CDR3: CASSLNPQGSYNSPLHF
D: TRBD1; V: TRBV28; size: once; J: TRBJ2-1; DNA: TGTGCCAGCAGCTTAGGACAGGGGAACAATGAGCAGTTCTTC; CDR3: CASSLGQGNNEQFF
D: -; V: TRBV5-1; size: -; J: TRBJ1-4; DNA: TGCGCCAGCAGAACCGGGAATGAAAAACTGTTTTTT; CDR3: CASRTGNEKLFF
D: -; V: TRBV27; size: -; J: TRBJ2-3; DNA: TGTGCCAGCAGTTTATTCCTAGGAGGCACAGATACGCAGTATTTT; CDR3: CASSLFLGGTDTQYF
D: TRBD2; V: TRBV11-2; size: -; J: TRBJ2-2; DNA: TGTGCCAGCAGCTTATCGGGGACTAGCGGGAGTCTCACCGGGGAGCTGTTTTTT; CDR3: CASSLSGTSGSLTGELFF
D: TRBD1; V: TRBV7-8; size: -; J: TRBJ2-4; DNA: TGTGCCAGCAGCGGCCATCGTACAGGGGGGTTAAGGAGCTTC; CDR3: CASSGHRTGGLRSF
D: TRBD1; V: TRBV5-6; size: -; J: TRBJ2-7; DNA: TGTGCCAGCAGCTTGGTAGGGGGACAGGGGGCTTACGAGCAGTACTTC; CDR3: CASSLVGGQGAYEQYF
D: -; V: TRBV18; size: -; J: TRBJ2-3; DNA: TGTGCCAGCTCACCAAGAAGCACGACAGATACGCAGTATTTT; CDR3: CASSPRSTTDTQYF
D: -; V: TRBV19; size: -; J: TRBJ1-1; DNA: TGTGCCAGTAGGGTGGGTTTGCTGGGTAGGGCTGAAGCTTTCTTT; CDR3: CASRVGLLGRAEAFF
D: TRBD1; V: TRBV28; size: -; J: TRBJ2-7; DNA: TGTGCCAGCAGTTCAATAGGGGGCCTGAGCTCCTACGAGCAGTACTTC; CDR3: CASSSIGGLSSYEQYF
D: -; V: TRBV9; size: -; J: TRBJ2-3; DNA: TGTGCCAGCAGCACCCGGGGGCCAGATACGCAGTATTTT; CDR3: CASSTRGPDTQYF
D: -; V: TRBV19; size: -; J: TRBJ1-5; DNA: TGTGCCAGTAGTTCACAGGGCCAGCCCCAGCATTTT; CDR3: CASSSQGQPQHF
D: -; V: TRBV7-2; size: -; J: TRBJ2-7; DNA: TGTGCCAGCAGCTGGGGACAAGAGGGCTACGAGCAGTACTTC; CDR3: CASSWGQEGYEQYF
D: -; V: TRBV29-1; size: -; J: TRBJ2-7; DNA: TGCAGCGTTCGAATCGCAGGGACCTACGAGCAGTACTTC; CDR3: CSVRIAGTYEQYF
D: -; V: TRBV7-9; size: -; J: TRBJ2-6; DNA: TGTGCCAGCAGCCAACAGGGCTCTGGGGCCAACGTCCTGACTTTC; CDR3: CASSQQGSGANVLTF
D: TRBD2; V: TRBV7-2; size: -; J: TRBJ2-3; DNA: TGTGCCAGCAGCCCAGTTGCCCTCGCGGGGGGTTCCTTGGATACGCAGTATTTT; CDR3: CASSPVALAGGSLDTQYF
D: -; V: TRBV7-9; size: -; J: TRBJ2-5; DNA: TGTGCCAGCATCACTCAAGAGACCCAGTACTTC; CDR3: CASITQETQYF